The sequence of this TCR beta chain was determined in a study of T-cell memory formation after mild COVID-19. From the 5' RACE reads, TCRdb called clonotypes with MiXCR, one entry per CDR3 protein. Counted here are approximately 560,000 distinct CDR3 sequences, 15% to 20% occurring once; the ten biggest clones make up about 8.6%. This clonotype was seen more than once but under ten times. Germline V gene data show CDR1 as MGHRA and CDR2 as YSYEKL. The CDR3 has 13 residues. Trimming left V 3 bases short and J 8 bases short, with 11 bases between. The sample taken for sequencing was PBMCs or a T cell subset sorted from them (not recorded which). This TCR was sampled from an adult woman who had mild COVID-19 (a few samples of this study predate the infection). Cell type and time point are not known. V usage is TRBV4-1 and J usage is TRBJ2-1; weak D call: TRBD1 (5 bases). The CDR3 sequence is CASSHLGVDEQFF. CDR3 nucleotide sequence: TGCGCCAGCAGCCATCTAGGGGTTGATGAGCAGTTCTTC.